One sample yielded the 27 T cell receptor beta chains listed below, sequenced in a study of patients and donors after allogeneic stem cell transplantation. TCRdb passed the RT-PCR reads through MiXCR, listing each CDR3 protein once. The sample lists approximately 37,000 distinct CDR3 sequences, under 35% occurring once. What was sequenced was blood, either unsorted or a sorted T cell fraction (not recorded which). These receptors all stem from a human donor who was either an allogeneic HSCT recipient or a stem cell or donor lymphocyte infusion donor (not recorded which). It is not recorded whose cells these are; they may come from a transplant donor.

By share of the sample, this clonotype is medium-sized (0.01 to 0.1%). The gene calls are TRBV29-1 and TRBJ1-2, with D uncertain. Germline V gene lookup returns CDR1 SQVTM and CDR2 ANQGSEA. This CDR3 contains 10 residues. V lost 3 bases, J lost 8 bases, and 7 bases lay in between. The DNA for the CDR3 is TGCAGCGTTGACGTCGGCGGCTACACCTTC. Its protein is CSVDVGGYTF.

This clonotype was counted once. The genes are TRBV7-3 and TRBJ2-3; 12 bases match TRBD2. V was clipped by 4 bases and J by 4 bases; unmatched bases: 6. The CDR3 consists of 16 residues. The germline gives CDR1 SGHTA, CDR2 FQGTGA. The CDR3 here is CASSSPGLAGPDTQYF. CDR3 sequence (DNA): TGTGCCAGCAGCTCACCGGGACTAGCGGGTCCAGATACGCAGTATTTT.

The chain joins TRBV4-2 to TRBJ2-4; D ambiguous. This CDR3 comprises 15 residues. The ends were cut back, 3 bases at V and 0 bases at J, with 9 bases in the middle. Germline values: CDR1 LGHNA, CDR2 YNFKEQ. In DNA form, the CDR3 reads TGTGCCAGCAGCCAGTTACTGCTAGCCAAAAACATTCAGTACTTC. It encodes CASSQLLLAKNIQYF.

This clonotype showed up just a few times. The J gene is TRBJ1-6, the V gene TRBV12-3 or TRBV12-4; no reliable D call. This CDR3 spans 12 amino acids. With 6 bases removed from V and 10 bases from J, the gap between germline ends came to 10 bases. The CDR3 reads CASSLDPSPLHF. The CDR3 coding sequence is TGTGCCAGCAGCCTCGACCCCTCACCCCTCCACTTT.

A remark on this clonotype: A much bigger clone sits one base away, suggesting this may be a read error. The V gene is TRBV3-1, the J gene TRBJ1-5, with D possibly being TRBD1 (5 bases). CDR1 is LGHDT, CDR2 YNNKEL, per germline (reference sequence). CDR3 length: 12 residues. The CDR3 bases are TGTGCCAGCAGTCCAGGGAATCAGCCCCGGCATTTT. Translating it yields CASSPGNQPRHF.

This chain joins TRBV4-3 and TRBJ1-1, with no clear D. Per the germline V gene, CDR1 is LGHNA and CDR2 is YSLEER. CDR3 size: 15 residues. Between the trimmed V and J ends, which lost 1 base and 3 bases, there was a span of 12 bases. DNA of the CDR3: TGCGCCAGCAGCCAAGGTTTAAATGCAGACACTGAAGCTTTCTTT. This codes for CASSQGLNADTEAFF.

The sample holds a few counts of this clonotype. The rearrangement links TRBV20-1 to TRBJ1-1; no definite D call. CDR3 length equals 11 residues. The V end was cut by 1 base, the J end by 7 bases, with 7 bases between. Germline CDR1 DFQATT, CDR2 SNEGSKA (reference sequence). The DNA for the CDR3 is TGCAGTGCTAGAGTTACTGTTGAAGCTTTCTTT. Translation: CSARVTVEAFF.

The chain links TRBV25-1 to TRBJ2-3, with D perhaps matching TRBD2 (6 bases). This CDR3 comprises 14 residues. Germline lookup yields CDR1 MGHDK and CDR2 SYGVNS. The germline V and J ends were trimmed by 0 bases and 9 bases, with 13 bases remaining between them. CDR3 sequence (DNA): TGTGCCAGCAGTGAATATGGGCGGGGTAGAACGCAGTATTTT. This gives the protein CASSEYGRGRTQYF. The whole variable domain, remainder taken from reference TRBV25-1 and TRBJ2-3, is EADIYQTPRYLVIGTGKKITLECSQTMGHDKMYWYQQDPGMELHLIHYSYGVNSTEKGDLSSESTVSRIRTEHFPLTLESARPSHTSQYLCASSEYGRGRTQYFGPGTRLTVL.

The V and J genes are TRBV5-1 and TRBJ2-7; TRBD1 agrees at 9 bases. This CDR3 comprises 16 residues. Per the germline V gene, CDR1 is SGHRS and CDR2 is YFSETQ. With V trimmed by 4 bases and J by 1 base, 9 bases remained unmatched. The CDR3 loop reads CASSLWTGANSYEQYF. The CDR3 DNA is TGCGCCAGCAGCCTATGGACAGGGGCTAATTCCTACGAGCAGTACTTC.

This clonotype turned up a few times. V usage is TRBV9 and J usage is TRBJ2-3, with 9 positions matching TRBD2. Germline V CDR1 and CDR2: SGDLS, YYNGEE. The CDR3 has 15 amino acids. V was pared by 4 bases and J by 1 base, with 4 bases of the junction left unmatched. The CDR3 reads CASSPWTSGTDTQYF. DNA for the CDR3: TGTGCCAGCAGCCCTTGGACTAGCGGCACAGATACGCAGTATTTT.

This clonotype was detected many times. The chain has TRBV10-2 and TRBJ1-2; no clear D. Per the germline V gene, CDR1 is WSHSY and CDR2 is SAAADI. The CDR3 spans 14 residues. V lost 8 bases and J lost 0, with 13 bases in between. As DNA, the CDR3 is TGCGCCAGCCTCCGAGACGGGACTAACTATGGCTACACCTTC. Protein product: CASLRDGTNYGYTF.

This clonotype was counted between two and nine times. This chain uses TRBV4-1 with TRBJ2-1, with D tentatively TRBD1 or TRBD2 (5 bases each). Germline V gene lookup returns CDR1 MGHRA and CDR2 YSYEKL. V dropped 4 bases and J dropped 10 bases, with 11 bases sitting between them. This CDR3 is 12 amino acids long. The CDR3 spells CASSRGWAEQFF. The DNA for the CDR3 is TGCGCCAGCAGCCGGGGGTGGGCCGAGCAGTTCTTC.

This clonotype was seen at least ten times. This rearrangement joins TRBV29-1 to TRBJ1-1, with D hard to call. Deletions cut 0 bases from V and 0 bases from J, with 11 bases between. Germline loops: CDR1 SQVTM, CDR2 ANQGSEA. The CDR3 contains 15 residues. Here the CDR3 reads CSVEDLGSLNTEAFF. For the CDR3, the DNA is TGCAGCGTTGAAGATCTTGGCTCCTTGAACACTGAAGCTTTCTTT.

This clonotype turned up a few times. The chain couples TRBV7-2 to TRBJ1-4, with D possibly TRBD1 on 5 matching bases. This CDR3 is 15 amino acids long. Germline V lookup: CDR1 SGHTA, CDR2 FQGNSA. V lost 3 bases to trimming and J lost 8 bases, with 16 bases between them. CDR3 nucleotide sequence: TGTGCCAGCAGCTTGTTTAGAGACAGTTGGGAAAAACTGTTTTTT. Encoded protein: CASSLFRDSWEKLFF.

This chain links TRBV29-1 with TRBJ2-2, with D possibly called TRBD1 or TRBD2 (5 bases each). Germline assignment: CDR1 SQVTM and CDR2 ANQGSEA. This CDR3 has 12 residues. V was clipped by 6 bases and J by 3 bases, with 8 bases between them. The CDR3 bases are TGCAGCGTCCGGGACCACACCGGGGAGCTGTTTTTT. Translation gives CSVRDHTGELFF.

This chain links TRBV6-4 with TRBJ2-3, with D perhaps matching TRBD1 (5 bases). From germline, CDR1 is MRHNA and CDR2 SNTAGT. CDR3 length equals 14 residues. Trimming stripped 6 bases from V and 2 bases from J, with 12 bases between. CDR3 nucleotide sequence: TGTGCCAGCAGCTTGACAGCTACCACAGATACGCAGTATTTT. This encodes CASSLTATTDTQYF.

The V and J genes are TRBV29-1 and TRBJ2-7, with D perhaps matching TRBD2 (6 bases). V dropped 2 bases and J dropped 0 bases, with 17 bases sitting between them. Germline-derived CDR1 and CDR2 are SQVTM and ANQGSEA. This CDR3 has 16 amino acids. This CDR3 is CSVEPADAGSSYEQYF. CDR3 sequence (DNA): TGCAGCGTTGAACCTGCGGACGCCGGGAGCTCCTACGAGCAGTACTTC.

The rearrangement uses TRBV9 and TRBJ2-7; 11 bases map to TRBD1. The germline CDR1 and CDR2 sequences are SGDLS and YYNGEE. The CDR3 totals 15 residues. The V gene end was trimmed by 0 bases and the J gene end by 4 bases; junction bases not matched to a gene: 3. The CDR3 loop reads CASSVEDRGRYEQYF. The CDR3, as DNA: TGTGCCAGCAGCGTAGAGGACAGGGGGCGGTACGAGCAGTACTTC.

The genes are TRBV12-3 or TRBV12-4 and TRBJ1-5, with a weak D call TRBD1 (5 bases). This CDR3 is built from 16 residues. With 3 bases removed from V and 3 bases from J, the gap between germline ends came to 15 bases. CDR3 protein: CASSLAGAGINQPQHF. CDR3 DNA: TGTGCCAGCAGTTTGGCCGGGGCAGGGATCAATCAGCCCCAGCATTTT.

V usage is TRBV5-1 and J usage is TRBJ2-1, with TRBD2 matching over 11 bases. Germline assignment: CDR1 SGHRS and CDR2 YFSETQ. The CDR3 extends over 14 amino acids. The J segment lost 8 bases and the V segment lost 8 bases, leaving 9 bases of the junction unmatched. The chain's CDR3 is CASHGLAGLHEQFF. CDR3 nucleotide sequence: TGCGCCAGTCACGGACTAGCGGGTTTACATGAGCAGTTCTTC.

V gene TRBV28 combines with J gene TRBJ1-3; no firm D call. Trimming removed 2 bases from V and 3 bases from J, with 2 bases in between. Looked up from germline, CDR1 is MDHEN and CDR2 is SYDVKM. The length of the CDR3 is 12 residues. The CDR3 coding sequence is TGTGCCAGCAGTTTACGTGGAAACACCATATATTTT. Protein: CASSLRGNTIYF.

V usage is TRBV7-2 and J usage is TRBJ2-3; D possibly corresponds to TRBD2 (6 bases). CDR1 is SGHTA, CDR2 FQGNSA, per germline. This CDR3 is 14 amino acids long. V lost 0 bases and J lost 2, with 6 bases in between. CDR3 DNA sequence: TGTGCCAGCAGCTTAGCGGACTACACAGATACGCAGTATTTT. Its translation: CASSLADYTDTQYF.

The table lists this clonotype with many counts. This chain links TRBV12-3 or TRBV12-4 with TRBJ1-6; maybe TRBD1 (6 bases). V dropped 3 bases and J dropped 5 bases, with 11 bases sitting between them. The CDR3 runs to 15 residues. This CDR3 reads CASSFQTGNNSPLHF. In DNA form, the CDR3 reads TGTGCCAGCAGTTTCCAGACAGGAAATAATTCACCCCTCCACTTT.

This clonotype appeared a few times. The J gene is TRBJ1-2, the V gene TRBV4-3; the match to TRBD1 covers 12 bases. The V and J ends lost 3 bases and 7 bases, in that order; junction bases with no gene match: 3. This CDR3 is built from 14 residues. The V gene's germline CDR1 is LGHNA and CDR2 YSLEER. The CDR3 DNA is TGCGCCAGCAGCCAGGGACAGGGGGCGCTTGGCTACACCTTC. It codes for CASSQGQGALGYTF.

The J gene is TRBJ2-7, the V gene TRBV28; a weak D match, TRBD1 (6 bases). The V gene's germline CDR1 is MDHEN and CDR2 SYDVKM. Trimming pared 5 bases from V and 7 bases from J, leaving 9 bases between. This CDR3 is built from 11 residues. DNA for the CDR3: TGTGCCAGCAGTCCAGACAGGGAGCAGTACTTC. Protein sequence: CASSPDREQYF. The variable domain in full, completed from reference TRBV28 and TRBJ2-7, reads DVKVTQSSRYLVKRTGEKVFLECVQDMDHENMFWYRQDPGLGLRLIYFSYDVKMKEKGDIPEGYSVSREKKERFSLILESASTNQTSMYLCASSPDREQYFGPGTRLTVT.

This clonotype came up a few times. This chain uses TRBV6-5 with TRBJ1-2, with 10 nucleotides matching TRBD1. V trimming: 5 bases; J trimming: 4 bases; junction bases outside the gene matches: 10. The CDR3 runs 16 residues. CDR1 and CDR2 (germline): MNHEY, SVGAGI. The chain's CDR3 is CASSPIRDRGRYGYTF. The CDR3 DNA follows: TGTGCCAGCAGTCCGATCCGGGACAGGGGACGCTATGGCTACACCTTC.

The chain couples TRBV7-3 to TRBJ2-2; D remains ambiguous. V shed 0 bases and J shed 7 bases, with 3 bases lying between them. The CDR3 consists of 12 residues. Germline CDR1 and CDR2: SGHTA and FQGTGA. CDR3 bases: TGTGCCAGCAGCTTAACCCACGGGGAGCTGTTTTTT. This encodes CASSLTHGELFF.